This T cell receptor beta chain is from a study of T cells in localized non-small cell lung cancer. Findings of the study overall: Uninvolved adjacent lung had more T cell clonality than any other tissue, topping tumor. Higher T cell density in the blood was associated with longer overall survival, whereas higher adjacent-lung clonality associated with shorter survival. Adjacent lung exhibited a median of approximately 59 among the 100 most abundant tumor clones. Multi-region tumor sequencing was not done, so intratumor heterogeneity could not be excluded.

Using immunoSEQ multiplex PCR, the repertoire was profiled, and TCRdb retains in-frame clones only, with some absent. In the table there are about 24,000 clones, around 81% of which are singletons. CDR3 length equals 14 residues. V was clipped by 6 bases and J by 5 bases, with 14 bases between them. Germline loops: CDR1 MNHNS, CDR2 SASEGT. On this clone itself: Antigen: not known.

The V gene is TRBV6-1, the J gene TRBJ1-3; D unclear. This receptor was identified in a man between 40 and 70 years old with stage II lung adenocarcinoma. The material was PBMCs, obtained before any cancer treatment. The CDR3 protein is CASREQYPRNTIYF. The CDR3 DNA reads as TGTGCCAGCAGAGAACAGTATCCCCGAAACACCATATATTTT.